The rows below give T cell receptor beta chains drawn from one sample of a study of blood T cell repertoires in COVID-19. The protocol was immunoSEQ multiplex PCR, while the TCRdb copy is restricted to in-frame clones and leaves out a portion. The profile shows about 200,000 clones, approximately 90% of them singletons. What was sequenced was peripheral blood. The origin of the receptors is a man aged 40-49 years with active or convalescent COVID-19. Both conserved end residues are part of each CDR3. Only some rows state a clone size, as once, few, many or a class for expanded clones.

v_gene	abundance	j_gene	len	CDR3aa
TRBV7-9	NA	TRBJ1-1	15	CASSSWAVVNTEAFF
TRBV19	NA	TRBJ1-2	13	CASSTGANYGYTF
TRBV15	NA	TRBJ2-5	13	CATSQQGQETQYF
TRBV7-9	NA	TRBJ2-1	15	CASSSTWGQYNEQFF
TRBV5-1	NA	TRBJ1-1	16	CASSLAKGPPNTEAFF
TRBV28	NA	TRBJ1-1	15	CASSLNYRVNTEAFF
TRBV19	NA	TRBJ2-2	15	CASSLAGIAPGELFF
TRBV11-2	NA	TRBJ2-7	14	CASSMGQSSYEQYF
TRBV19	NA	TRBJ2-3	15	CASSISGSATDTQYF
TRBV2	NA	TRBJ2-2	14	CASRTGQNTGELFF
TRBV4-2	NA	TRBJ1-1	16	CASSPGPPTGWTEAFF
TRBV12-3/TRBV12-4	NA	TRBJ1-4	13	CASRRDSNEKLFF
TRBV2	NA	TRBJ1-2	15	CASRKEQGAGYGYTF
TRBV5-4	NA	TRBJ1-1	16	CASSPRTGPVGTEAFF
TRBV24-1	once	TRBJ1-3	14	CATGQKTFGNTIYF
TRBV5-1	NA	TRBJ1-1	14	CASSPDGGPSVAFF
TRBV12-5	NA	TRBJ2-2	18	CASGLVRLAGKNTGELFF
TRBV5-1	NA	TRBJ1-1	17	CASSLIKPGQGAPEAFF
TRBV9	NA	TRBJ1-3	17	CASSADGTGGLGNTIYF